These 9 T cell receptor beta chains were all obtained from the same sample, sequenced in a study of T-cell memory formation after mild COVID-19. TCRdb redid the calling of the 5' RACE reads with MiXCR, one entry per CDR3 protein. This table has about 110,000 distinct CDR3 sequences, over 15% appearing once. Input material: PBMCs or a T cell subset sorted from them (not recorded which). The receptors shown here come from an adult woman who had mild COVID-19 (a few samples of this study predate the infection). Cell type and time point are not known.

The J gene is TRBJ2-1, the V gene TRBV4-3, with 8 bases aligning to TRBD2. The CDR3 extends over 16 amino acids. The germline V gene encodes CDR1 LGHNA and CDR2 YSLEER. Trimming at V came to 4 bases and at J to 1 base, leaving 6 bases not matched to a gene. The CDR3 DNA is TGCGCCAGCAGCCCTAGCGGGCCCGCTTCCTACAATGAGCAGTTCTTC. Encoded protein: CASSPSGPASYNEQFF.

The rearrangement uses TRBV7-6 and TRBJ2-2; D is unresolved. The V end was cut by 5 bases, the J end by 6 bases, with 7 bases between. The CDR3 covers 12 residues. The germline gives CDR1 SGHVS, CDR2 FNYEAQ. The CDR3 protein is CASSPESGELFF. CDR3 sequence (DNA): TGTGCCAGCAGCCCAGAGTCCGGGGAGCTGTTTTTT.

This clonotype was seen a few times. The rearrangement links TRBV6-2 or TRBV6-3 to TRBJ2-1; maybe TRBD2 (6 bases). The germline CDR1 and CDR2 sequences are MNHEY and SVGEGT. Trimming left V 0 bases short and J 0 bases short, with 9 bases between. This CDR3 comprises 16 residues. The CDR3 loop is CASSYSQAGSYNEQFF. The DNA for the CDR3 is TGTGCCAGCAGTTACTCTCAAGCGGGCTCCTACAATGAGCAGTTCTTC.

The chain combines TRBV4-3 with TRBJ2-5; 7 bases are shared with TRBD1. The CDR3 is made up of 15 amino acids. Trimming removed 1 base from V and 2 bases from J; junction bases left unmatched: 4. Per the germline V gene, CDR1 is LGHNA and CDR2 is YSLEER. The CDR3: CASSQATGFQETQYF. CDR3 bases: TGCGCCAGCAGCCAAGCGACAGGGTTTCAAGAGACCCAGTACTTC.

This clonotype has only a few counts. The gene calls are TRBV12-3 or TRBV12-4 and TRBJ1-2; D ambiguous. The V gene lost 7 bases and the J gene lost 1 base, with 22 bases spanning the gap. The CDR3 has 17 residues. Here the CDR3 DNA reads TGTGCCAGCACCCATTCCTCGGATGGACGGATTAACTATGGCTACACCTTC. Protein sequence: CASTHSSDGRINYGYTF.

The chain recombines TRBV6-5 with TRBJ2-1; D is unclear. V gave up 5 bases and J gave up 4 bases, with 3 bases separating them. Looked up from germline, CDR1 is MNHEY and CDR2 is SVGAGI. This CDR3 is built from 11 residues. The CDR3 here is CASSRYNEQFF. The CDR3 nucleotides read TGTGCCAGCAGTCGATACAATGAGCAGTTCTTC.

This clonotype appeared a few times. This chain links TRBV7-9 with TRBJ1-2, with D uncertain. There are 14 residues in the CDR3. Trimming pared 4 bases from V and 4 bases from J, leaving 13 bases between. CDR1 is SEHNR and CDR2 is FQNEAQ in the germline V gene (reference sequence). The CDR3 is CASSYPSHIYGYTF. The CDR3 DNA is TGTGCCAGCAGCTACCCCTCTCATATCTATGGCTACACCTTC.

The chain employs TRBV7-9 and TRBJ2-7; no clear D. Trimming shortened V by 5 bases and J by 3 bases, and 14 bases separated the two germline ends. Per the germline V gene, CDR1 is SEHNR and CDR2 is FQNEAQ (reference sequence). The length of the CDR3 is 14 residues. The CDR3 bases are TGTGCCAGCAGCGCCACGGGTCCGAACTACGAGCAGTACTTC. Translating it yields CASSATGPNYEQYF.

The chain recombines TRBV3-1 with TRBJ2-3; no clear D. Germline CDR1 and CDR2: LGHDT and YNNKEL (reference sequence). Trimming left V 1 base short and J 6 bases short, with 17 bases between. CDR3 size: 16 residues. The CDR3 reads CASSQGERWPSDTQYF. CDR3 DNA: TGTGCCAGCAGCCAAGGAGAGCGATGGCCGTCGGATACGCAGTATTTT.